This entry is about one T cell receptor (beta chain). The antigen remains undetermined. TCRdb redid the calling of the RT-PCR reads with MiXCR, one entry per CDR3 protein. Of more than 200,000 distinct CDR3 sequences listed, approximately 12% are singletons. This sample was taken from a study of response to subunit inactivated influenza vaccine. Study-level points and caveats: It was suggested by the authors that few new T cells are recruited by each seasonal influenza vaccination.

Trimming shortened V by 0 bases and J by 2 bases, and 4 bases separated the two germline ends. The CDR3 totals 14 residues. Germline CDR1 reads LGHNA; CDR2 reads YSLEER. The chain is built from TRBV4-3 and TRBJ2-2; D gene ambiguous. The input for sequencing was non-naive T cells sorted from PBMCs, taken about 14 days before vaccination. The TCR comes from a man aged 45-65 years who received an inactivated influenza vaccine. The CDR3 region has the DNA TGCGCCAGCAGCCAAGACTTCAACACCGGGGAGCTGTTTTTT. It is translated as CASSQDFNTGELFF.